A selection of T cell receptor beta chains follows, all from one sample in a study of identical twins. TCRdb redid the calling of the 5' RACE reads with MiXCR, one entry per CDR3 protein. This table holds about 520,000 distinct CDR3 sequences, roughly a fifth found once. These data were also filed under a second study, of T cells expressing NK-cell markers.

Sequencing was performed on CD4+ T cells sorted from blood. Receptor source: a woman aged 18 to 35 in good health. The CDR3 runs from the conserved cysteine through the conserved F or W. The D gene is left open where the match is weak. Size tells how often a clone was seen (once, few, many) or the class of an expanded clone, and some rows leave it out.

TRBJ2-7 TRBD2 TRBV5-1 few TGCGCCAGCAGCAAGACTAGCGGGAGGTACGAGCAGTACTTC CASSKTSGRYEQYF
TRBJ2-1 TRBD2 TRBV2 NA TGTGCCAGCCCTGGACTAGCGGGAGTGAATGAGCAGTTCTTC CASPGLAGVNEQFF
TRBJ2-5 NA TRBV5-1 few TGCGCCAGCAGCTTGGTCGACTCCACCGGGGAGACCCAGTACTTC CASSLVDSTGETQYF
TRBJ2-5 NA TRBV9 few TGTGCCAGCAGCGTAGGAACTACACAAGAGACCCAGTACTTC CASSVGTTQETQYF
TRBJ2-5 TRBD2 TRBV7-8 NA TGTGCCAGCAGCCTCATCGGACTAGCTGAGACCCAGTACTTC CASSLIGLAETQYF
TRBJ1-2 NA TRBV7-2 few TGTGCCAGCAGCTTATTAATGGGTCGGGTCACCTATGGCTACACCTTC CASSLLMGRVTYGYTF
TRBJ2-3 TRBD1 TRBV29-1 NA TGCAGCGTTGGTCAGGGGGCCAGCACAGATACGCAGTATTTT CSVGQGASTDTQYF
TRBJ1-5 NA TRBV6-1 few TGTGCCAGCAGTGGGCCTAGCAATCAGCCCCAGCATTTT CASSGPSNQPQHF
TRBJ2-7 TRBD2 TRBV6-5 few TGTGCCAGCAGTTATAAAGCGGGGGGTCACGAGCAGTACTTC CASSYKAGGHEQYF
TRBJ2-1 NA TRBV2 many TGTGCCAGCAGTCGCGGGCGCAATGAGCAGTTCTTC CASSRGRNEQFF
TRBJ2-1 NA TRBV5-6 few TGTGCCAGCAGCTCCCGCCGACTGCCCTACAATGAGCAGTTCTTC CASSSRRLPYNEQFF
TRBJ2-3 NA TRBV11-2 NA TGTGCCAGCAGCCGGAATCTAGCGTCATCCGATACGCAGTATTTT CASSRNLASSDTQYF
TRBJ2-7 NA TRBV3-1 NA TGTGCCAGCAGCCGACCGGACGGTTACGAGCAGTACTTC CASSRPDGYEQYF
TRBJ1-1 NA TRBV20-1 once TGCAGTGCTAGTTGGGATAGGGACGCTTTCTTT CSASWDRDAFF
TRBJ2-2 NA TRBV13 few TGTGCCAGCAGCTGGGGGACCAGCCTCACCGGGGAGCTGTTTTTT CASSWGTSLTGELFF
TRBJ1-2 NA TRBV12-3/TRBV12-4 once TGTGCCAGCACTTACACCGGGACGGGGTATGGGTACACCTTC CASTYTGTGYGYTF
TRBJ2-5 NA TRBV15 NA TGTGCCACCAGCAGAGATGTCATAGAGACCCAGTACTTC CATSRDVIETQYF
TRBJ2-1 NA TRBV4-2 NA TGTGCCAGCAGCCAAGATTACGGCAGGGGGGATGAGCAGTTCTTC CASSQDYGRGDEQFF
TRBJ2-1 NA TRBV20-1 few TGCAGTGCGGCACGGGACACCCAACGGATGAATGAGCAGTTCTTC CSAARDTQRMNEQFF
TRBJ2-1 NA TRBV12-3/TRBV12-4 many TGTGCCATCCCCCTCAGTGGTAATTTGAATGAGCAGTTCTTC CAIPLSGNLNEQFF
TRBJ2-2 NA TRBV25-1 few TGTGCCAGCAGTGAAACGGGGGTCGCCGGGGAGCTGTTTTTT CASSETGVAGELFF
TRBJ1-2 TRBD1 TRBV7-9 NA TGTGCCAGCAGCTCAATCTCCGGGACAGGGAAAGGCGGCTACACCTTC CASSSISGTGKGGYTF
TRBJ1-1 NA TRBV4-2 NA TGTGCCAGCAGCCAAGACGGGGGGGCTACTGAAGCTTTCTTT CASSQDGGATEAFF
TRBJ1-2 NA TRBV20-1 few TGCAGTGCTATCCCTGTAGGGAGCTATGGCTACACCTTC CSAIPVGSYGYTF
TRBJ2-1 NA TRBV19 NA TGTGCCAGTAAGGGCAGGCAGCACAATGAGCAGTTCTTC CASKGRQHNEQFF
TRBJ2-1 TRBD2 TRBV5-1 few TGCGCCAGCAGCGATACTAGCGGGTCGAGCAATGAGCAGTTCTTC CASSDTSGSSNEQFF
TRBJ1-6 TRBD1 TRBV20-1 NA TGCAGTGCGGGGGGGACGGACAGGGTTCCCCTCCACTTT CSAGGTDRVPLHF
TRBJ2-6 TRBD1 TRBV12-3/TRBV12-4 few TGTGCCAGCACCACCTTTGCGGGACAGGGGGGGATTCATGGGGCCAACGTCCTGACTTTC CASTTFAGQGGIHGANVLTF
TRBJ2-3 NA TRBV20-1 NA TGCAGTGCTAGTTGGTCGGGATTACCCACAGATACGCAGTATTTT CSASWSGLPTDTQYF
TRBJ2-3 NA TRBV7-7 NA TGTGCTAGCAGCTTAAGTTTAGCGGCGTCCACAGATACGCAGTATTTT CASSLSLAASTDTQYF
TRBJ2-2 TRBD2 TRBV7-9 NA TGTGCCAGCAGCGCGACTAGCGGGAGTAGCGGGGAGCTGTTTTTT CASSATSGSSGELFF
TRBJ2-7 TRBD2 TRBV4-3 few TGCGCCAGCAGCCAAGTTACTAGCGGGAGTTACGAGCAGTACTTC CASSQVTSGSYEQYF
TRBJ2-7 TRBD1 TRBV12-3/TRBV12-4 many TGTGCCAGCAGCATAACCGGGACAGGGACCTACGAGCAGTACTTC CASSITGTGTYEQYF
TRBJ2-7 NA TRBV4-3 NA TGCGCCAGCAGCCCGCGTAGAGGCCGACTGGACGGACTATCCTACGAGCAGTACTTC CASSPRRGRLDGLSYEQYF
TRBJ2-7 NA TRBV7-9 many TGTGCCAGCAGCTTAGAGAGCTACGAGCAGTACTTC CASSLESYEQYF
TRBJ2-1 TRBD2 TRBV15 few TGTGCCACCAGCAGAGGTCTAGCGGTTGACAATGAGCAGTTCTTC CATSRGLAVDNEQFF
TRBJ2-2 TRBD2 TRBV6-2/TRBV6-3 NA TGTGCCAGCAGCCCTTTAGCGGGAGGAGGCAAGAGCACCGGGGAGCTGTTTTTT CASSPLAGGGKSTGELFF
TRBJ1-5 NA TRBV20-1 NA TGCAGTGCGAGCGGACACCCCTATAGCAATCAGCCCCAGCATTTT CSASGHPYSNQPQHF
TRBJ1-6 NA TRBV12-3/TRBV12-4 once TGTGCCAGCAGTTTGGGGCAGGGTATTTATTCACCCCTCCACTTT CASSLGQGIYSPLHF
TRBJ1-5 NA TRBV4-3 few TGCGCCAGCAGCCAAGATTCGGGCAGGGGTAATCAGCCCCAGCATTTT CASSQDSGRGNQPQHF
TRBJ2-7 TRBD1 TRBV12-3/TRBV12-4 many TGTGCCAGCAGCCCCACACCGGGACAGGGTAACCACGAGCAGTACTTC CASSPTPGQGNHEQYF
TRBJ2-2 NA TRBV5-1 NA TGCGCCAGCAGGAAGAACACGAACACCGGGGAGCTGTTTTTT CASRKNTNTGELFF
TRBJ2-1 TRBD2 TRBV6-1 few TGTGCCAGCAGACGGACTAGCGGGGTAAGCTCCTACAATGAGCAGTTCTTC CASRRTSGVSSYNEQFF
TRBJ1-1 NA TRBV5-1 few TGCGCCAGCAGCACCCCCGGGAACACTGAAGCTTTCTTT CASSTPGNTEAFF
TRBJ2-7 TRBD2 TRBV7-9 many TGTGCCAGCAGCTTAGCGGGAGGGCCGCGCGAGCAGTACTTC CASSLAGGPREQYF
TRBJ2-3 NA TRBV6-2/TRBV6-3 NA TGTGCCAGCAACGGGCGTATGTCAGATACGCAGTATTTT CASNGRMSDTQYF